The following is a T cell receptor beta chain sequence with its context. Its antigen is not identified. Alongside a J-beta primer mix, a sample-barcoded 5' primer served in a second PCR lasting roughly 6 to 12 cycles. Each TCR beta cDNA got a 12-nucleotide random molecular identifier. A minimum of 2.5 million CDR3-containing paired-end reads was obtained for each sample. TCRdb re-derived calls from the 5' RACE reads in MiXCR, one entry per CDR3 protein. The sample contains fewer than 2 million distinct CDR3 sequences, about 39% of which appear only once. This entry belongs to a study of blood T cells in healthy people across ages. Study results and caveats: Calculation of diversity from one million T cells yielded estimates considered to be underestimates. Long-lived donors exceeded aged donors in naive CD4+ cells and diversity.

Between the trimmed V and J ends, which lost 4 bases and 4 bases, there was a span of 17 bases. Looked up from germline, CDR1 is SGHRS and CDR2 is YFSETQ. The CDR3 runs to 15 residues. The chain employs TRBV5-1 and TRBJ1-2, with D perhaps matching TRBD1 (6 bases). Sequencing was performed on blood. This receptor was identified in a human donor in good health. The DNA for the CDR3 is TGCGCCAGCAGCGCCCTCCCAGGGGACACCTATGGCTACACCTTC. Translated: CASSALPGDTYGYTF.